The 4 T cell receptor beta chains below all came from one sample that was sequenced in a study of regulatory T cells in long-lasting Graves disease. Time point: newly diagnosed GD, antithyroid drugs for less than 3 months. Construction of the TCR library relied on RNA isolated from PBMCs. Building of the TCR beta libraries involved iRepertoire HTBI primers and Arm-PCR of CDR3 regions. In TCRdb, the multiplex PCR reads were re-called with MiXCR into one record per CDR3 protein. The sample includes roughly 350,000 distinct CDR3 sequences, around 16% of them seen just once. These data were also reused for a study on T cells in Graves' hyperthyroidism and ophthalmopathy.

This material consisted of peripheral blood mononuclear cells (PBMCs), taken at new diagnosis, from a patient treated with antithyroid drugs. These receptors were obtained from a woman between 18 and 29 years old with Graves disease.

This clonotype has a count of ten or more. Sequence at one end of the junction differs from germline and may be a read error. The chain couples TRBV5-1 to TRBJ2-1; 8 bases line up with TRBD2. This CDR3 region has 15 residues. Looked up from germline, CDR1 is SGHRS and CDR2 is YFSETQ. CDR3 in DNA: TGTGCCAGCAGCTTAACTAGCGGATCCTACAATGAGCAGTTCTTC. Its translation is CASSLTSGSYNEQFF.

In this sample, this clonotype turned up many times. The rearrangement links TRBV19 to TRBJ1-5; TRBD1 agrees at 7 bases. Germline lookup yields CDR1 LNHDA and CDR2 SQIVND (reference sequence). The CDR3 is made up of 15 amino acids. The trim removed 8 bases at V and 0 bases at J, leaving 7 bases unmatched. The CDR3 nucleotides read TGTGCCAGTGGACAGGACAGCGATAGCAATCAGCCCCAGCATTTT. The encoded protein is CASGQDSDSNQPQHF.

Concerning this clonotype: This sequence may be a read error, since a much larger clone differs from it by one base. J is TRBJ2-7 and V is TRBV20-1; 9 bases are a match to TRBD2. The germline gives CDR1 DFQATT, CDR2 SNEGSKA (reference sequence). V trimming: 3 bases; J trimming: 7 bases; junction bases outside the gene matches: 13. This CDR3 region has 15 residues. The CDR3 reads CSASGPSGDNNEQYF. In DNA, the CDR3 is TGCAGTGCTAGCGGGCCTAGCGGGGATAACAATGAGCAGTACTTC.

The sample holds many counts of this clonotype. The CDR3 sequence is CASSLPGQGGNEQFF. The CDR3 DNA reads as TGCGCCAGCAGCTTACCGGGACAGGGTGGGAATGAGCAGTTCTTC. The V gene is TRBV5-1, the J gene TRBJ2-1, with 9 positions matching TRBD1. J gave up 7 bases and V 2 bases, and 7 bases lay outside the gene matches. Germline CDR1 SGHRS, CDR2 YFSETQ. The CDR3 is 15 residues long. The variable domain in full, completed from reference TRBV5-1 and TRBJ2-1, reads KAGVTQTPRYLIKTRGQQVTLSCSPISGHRSVSWYQQTPGQGLQFLFEYFSETQRNKGNFPGRFSGRQFSNSRSEMNVSTLELGDSALYLCASSLPGQGGNEQFFGPGTRLTVL.